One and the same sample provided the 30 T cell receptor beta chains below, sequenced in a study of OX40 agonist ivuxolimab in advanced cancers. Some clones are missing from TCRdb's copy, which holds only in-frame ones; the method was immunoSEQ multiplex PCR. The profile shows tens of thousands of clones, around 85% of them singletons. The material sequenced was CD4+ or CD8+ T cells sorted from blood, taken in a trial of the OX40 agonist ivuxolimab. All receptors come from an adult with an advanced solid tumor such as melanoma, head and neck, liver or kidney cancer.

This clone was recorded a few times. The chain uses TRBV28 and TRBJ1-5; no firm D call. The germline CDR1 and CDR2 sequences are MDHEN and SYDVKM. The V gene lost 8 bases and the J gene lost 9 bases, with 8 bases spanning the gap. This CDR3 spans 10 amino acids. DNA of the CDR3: TGTGCCAGCGGGGAGAGGCCCCAGCATTTT. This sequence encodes CASGERPQHF.

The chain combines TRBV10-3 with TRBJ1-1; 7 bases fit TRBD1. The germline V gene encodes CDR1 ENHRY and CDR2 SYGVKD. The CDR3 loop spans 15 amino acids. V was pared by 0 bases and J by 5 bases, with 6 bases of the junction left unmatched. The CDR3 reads CAISESSQGGTEAFF. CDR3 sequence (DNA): TGTGCCATCAGTGAGTCTTCTCAGGGGGGGACTGAAGCTTTCTTT.

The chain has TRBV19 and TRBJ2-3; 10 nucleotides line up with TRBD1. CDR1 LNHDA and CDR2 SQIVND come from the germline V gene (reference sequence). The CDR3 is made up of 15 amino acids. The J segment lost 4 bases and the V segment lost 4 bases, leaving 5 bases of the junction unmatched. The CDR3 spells CASSRGTGVSDTQYF. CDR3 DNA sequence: TGTGCCAGTAGTAGGGGGACAGGGGTTTCAGATACGCAGTATTTT.

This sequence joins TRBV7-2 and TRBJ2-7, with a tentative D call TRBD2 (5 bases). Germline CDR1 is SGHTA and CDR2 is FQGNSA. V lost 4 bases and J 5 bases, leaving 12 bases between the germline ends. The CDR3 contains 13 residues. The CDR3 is CASSSLGSHEQYF. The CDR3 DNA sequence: TGTGCCAGCAGCTCACTAGGATCCCACGAGCAGTACTTC.

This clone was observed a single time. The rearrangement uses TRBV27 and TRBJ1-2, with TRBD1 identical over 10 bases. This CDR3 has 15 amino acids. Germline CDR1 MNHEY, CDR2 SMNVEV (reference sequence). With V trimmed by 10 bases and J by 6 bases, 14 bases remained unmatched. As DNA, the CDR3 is TGTGCCACCCGAGCGAGGGACAGGGGTGCGGATGGCTACACCTTC. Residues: CATRARDRGADGYTF.

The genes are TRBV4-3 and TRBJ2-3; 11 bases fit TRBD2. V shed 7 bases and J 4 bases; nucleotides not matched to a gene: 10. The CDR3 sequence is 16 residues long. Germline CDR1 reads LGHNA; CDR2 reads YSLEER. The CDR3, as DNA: TGCGCCAGCAAAGGGGAACTAGCGGGAGAGTCAGATACGCAGTATTTT. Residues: CASKGELAGESDTQYF.

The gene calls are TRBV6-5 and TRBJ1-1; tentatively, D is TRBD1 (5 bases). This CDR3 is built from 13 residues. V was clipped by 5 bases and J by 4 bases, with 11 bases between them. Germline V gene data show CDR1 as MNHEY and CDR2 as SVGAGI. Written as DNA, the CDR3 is TGTGCCAGCAGTGATATGGGGACCACTGAAGCTTTCTTT. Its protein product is CASSDMGTTEAFF.

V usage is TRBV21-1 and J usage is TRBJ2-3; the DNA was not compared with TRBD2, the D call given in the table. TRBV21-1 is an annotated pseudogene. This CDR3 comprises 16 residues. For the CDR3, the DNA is TGTGCCAGCAGCAAAGCCTACCCCCTAAATTCTGATACGCAGTATTTT. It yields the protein CASSKAYPLNSDTQYF.

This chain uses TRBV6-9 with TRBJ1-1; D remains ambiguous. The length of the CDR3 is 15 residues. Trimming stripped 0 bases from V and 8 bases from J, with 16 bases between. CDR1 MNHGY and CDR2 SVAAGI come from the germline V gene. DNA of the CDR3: TGTGCCAGCAGTTATTCTCGGCACACTCTATTAGAAGCTTTCTTT. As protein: CASSYSRHTLLEAFF.

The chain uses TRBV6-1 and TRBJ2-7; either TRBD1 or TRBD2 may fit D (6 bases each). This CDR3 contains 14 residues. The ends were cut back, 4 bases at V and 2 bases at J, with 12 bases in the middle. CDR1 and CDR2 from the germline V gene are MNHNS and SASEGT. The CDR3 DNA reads TGTGCCAGCAGTGCACTCGGGGGCCCCTACGAGCAGTACTTC. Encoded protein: CASSALGGPYEQYF.

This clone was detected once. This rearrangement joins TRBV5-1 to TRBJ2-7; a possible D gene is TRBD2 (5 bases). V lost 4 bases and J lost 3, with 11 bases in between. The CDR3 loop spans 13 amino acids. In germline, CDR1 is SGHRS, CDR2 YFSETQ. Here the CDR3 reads CASSIGRGYEQYF. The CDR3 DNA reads TGCGCCAGCAGCATCGGACGGGGCTACGAGCAGTACTTC.

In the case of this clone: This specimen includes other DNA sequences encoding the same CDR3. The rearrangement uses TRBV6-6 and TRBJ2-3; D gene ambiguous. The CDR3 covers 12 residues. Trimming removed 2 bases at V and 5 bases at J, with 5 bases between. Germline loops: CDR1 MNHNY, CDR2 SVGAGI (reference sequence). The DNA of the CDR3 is TGTGCCAGCAGTTACAGAGGAGATACGCAGTATTTT. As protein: CASSYRGDTQYF.

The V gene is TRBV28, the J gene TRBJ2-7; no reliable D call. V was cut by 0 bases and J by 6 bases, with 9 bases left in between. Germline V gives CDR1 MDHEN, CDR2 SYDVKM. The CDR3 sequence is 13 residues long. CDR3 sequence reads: CASSLWEMAEQYF. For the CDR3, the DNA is TGTGCCAGCAGTTTATGGGAGATGGCCGAGCAGTACTTC.

The CDR3 region has the DNA TGTGCCAGCAGCTTTAACGGGGTCCGCGGGACCCAGTACTTC. It encodes CASSFNGVRGTQYF. The rearrangement links TRBV5-6 to TRBJ2-5, with D possibly matching TRBD2 (5 bases). V gave up 2 bases and J gave up 7 bases, with 15 bases separating them. Germline V lookup: CDR1 SGHDT, CDR2 YYEEEE. The CDR3 has 14 residues.

The DNA of the CDR3 is TGTGCCAGCGCCGGCTACTCGAACAATGAGCAGTTCTTC. Translated, it gives CASAGYSNNEQFF. The chain employs TRBV2 and TRBJ2-1; D not certain. Trimming took off 8 bases at V and 5 bases at J, with 13 bases between the two ends. The CDR3 length is 13 residues. The germline gives CDR1 SNHLY, CDR2 FYNNEI.

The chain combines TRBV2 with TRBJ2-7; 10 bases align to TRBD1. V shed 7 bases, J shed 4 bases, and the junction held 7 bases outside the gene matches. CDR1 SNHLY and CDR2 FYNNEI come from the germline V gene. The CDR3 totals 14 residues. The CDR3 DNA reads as TGTGCCAGCAACCGGGACAGGGGAGGGTACGAGCAGTACTTC. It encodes CASNRDRGGYEQYF.

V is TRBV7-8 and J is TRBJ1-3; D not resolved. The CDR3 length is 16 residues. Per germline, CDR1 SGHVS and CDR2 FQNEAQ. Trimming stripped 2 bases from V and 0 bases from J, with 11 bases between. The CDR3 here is CASSLNSLTSGNTIYF. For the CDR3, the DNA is TGTGCCAGCAGCTTAAATTCACTGACCTCTGGAAACACCATATATTTT. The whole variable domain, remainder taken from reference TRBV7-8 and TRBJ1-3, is GAGVSQSPRYKVAKRGQDVALRCDPISGHVSLFWYQQALGQGPEFLTYFQNEAQLDKSGLPSDRFFAERPEGSVSTLKIQRTQQEDSAVYLCASSLNSLTSGNTIYFGEGSWLTVV.

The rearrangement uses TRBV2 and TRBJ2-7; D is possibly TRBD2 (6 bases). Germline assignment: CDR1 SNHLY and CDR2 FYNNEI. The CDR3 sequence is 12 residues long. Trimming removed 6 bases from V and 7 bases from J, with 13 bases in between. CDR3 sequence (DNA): TGTGCCAGCAGGCTGGACGGAGGGGAGCAGTACTTC. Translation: CASRLDGGEQYF.

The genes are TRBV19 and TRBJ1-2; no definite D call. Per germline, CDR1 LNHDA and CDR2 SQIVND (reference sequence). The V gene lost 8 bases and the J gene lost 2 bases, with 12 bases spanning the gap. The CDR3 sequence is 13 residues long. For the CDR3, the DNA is TGTGCCAGTGGGATATTCACCAACTATGGCTACACCTTC. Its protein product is CASGIFTNYGYTF. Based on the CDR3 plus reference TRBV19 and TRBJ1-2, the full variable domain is DGGITQSPKYLFRKEGQNVTLSCEQNLNHDAMYWYRQDPGQGLRLIYYSQIVNDFQKGDIAEGYSVSREKKESFPLTVTSAQKNPTAFYLCASGIFTNYGYTFGSGTRLTVV.

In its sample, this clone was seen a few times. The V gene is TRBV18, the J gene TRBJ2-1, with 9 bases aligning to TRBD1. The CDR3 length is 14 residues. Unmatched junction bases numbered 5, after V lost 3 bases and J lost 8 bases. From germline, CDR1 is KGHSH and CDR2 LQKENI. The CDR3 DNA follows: TGTGCCAGCTCACCCGGGACAGGGACCCATGAGCAGTTCTTC. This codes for CASSPGTGTHEQFF.

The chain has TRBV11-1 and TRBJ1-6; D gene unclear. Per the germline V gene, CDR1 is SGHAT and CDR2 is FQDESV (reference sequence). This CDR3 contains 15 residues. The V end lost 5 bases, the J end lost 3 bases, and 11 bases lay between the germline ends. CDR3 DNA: TGTGCCAGCAGCCCCGTAGCGGTCTATAATTCACCCCTCCACTTT. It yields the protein CASSPVAVYNSPLHF.

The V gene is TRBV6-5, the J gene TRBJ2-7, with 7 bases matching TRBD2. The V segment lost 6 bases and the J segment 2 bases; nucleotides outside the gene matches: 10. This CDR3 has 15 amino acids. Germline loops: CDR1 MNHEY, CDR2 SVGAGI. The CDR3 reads CASSRRERGPYEQYF. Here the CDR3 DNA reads TGTGCCAGCAGCCGCCGCGAGCGGGGCCCCTACGAGCAGTACTTC.

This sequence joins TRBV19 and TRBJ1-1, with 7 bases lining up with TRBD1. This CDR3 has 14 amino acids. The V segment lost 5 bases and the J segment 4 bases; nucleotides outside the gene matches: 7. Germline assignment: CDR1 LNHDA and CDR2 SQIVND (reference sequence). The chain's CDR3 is CASSGRGRSTEAFF. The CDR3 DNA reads TGTGCCAGTAGTGGTAGGGGGCGCAGCACTGAAGCTTTCTTT.

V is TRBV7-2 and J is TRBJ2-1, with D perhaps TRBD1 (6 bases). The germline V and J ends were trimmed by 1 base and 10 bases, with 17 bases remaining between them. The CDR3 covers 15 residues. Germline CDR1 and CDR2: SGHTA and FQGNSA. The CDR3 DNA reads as TGTGCCAGCAGCTTAGGACAGGACGCACGAGGAGAGCAGTTCTTC. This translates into CASSLGQDARGEQFF.

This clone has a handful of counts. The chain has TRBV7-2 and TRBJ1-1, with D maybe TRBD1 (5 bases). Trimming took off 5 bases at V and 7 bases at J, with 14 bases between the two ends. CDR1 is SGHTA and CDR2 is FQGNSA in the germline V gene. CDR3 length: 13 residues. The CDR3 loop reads CASSPPAGDEAFF. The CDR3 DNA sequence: TGTGCCAGCAGCCCCCCCGCGGGGGATGAAGCTTTCTTT.

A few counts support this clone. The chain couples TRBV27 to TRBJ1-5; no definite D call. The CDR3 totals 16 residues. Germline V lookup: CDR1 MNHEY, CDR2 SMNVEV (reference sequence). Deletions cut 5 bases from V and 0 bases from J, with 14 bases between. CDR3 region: CASSPGSIFSNQPQHF. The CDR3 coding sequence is TGTGCCAGCAGTCCCGGGTCTATCTTTAGCAATCAGCCCCAGCATTTT.

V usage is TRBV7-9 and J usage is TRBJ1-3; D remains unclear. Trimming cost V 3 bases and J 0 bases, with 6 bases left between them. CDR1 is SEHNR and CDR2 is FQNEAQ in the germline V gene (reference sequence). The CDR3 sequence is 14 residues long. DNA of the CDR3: TGTGCCAGCAGCTTCCCAAGCTCTGGAAACACCATATATTTT. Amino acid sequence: CASSFPSSGNTIYF.

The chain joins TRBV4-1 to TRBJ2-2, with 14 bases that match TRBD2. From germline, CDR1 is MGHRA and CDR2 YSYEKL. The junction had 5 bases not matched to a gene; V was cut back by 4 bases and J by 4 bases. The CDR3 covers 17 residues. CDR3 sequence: CASSPTSGRALTGELFF. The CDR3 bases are TGCGCCAGCAGCCCGACTAGCGGGAGGGCCCTCACCGGGGAGCTGTTTTTT.

CDR3 bases: TGTGCCAGCAGCTTTGGGGACTATTCTACAGATACGCAGTATTTT. Translated, it gives CASSFGDYSTDTQYF. The V call is TRBV11-2, the J call TRBJ2-3, with 7 bases that match TRBD2. The V gene end was trimmed by 3 bases and the J gene end by 3 bases; junction bases not matched to a gene: 6. CDR1 and CDR2 (germline): SGHAT, FQNNGV. The CDR3 extends over 15 amino acids.

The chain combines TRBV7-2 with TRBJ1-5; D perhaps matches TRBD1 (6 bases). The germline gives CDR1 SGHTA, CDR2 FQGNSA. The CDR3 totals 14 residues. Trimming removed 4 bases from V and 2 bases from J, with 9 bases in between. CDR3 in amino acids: CASSSTGRNQPQHF. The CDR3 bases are TGTGCCAGCAGCTCTACAGGGCGCAATCAGCCCCAGCATTTT. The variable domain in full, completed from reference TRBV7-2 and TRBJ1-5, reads GAGVSQSPSNKVTEKGKDVELRCDPISGHTALYWYRQSLGQGLEFLIYFQGNSAPDKSGLPSDRFSAERTGGSVSTLTIQRTQQEDSAVYLCASSSTGRNQPQHFGDGTRLSIL.